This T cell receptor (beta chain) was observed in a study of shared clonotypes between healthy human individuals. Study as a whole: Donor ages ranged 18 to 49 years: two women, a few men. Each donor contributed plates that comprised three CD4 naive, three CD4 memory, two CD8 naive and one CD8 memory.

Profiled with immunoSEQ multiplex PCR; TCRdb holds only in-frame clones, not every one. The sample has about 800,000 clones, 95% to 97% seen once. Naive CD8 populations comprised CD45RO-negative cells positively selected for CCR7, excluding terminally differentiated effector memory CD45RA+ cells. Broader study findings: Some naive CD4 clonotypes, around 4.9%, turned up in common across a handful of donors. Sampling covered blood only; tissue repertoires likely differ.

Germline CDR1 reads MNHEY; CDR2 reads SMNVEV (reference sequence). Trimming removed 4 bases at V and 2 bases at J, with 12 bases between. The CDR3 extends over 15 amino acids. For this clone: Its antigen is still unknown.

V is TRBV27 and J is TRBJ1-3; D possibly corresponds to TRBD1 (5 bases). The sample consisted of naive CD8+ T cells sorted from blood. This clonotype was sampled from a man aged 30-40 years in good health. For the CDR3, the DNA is TGTGCCAGCAGTTCTATTTGGACAACTGGAAACACCATATATTTT. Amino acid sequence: CASSSIWTTGNTIYF.